This paragraph reports one TCR beta chain. What it binds is unknown. CDR1 and CDR2 from the germline V gene are MGHDK and SYGVNS. V was pared by 11 bases and J by 8 bases, with 15 bases between. The CDR3 sequence is 12 residues long. The study recruited healthy Caucasian donors from Russia who were aged roughly 6 to 95. A second PCR, run for roughly 7 to 11 cycles, used a sample-barcoded 5' primer plus a J-beta primer mix. TCRdb reprocessed the 5' RACE reads with MiXCR, giving one entry per CDR3 protein. Here the sample spans roughly 860,000 distinct CDR3 sequences, around 62% being singletons. This sample is part of a study of blood T cells in healthy people across ages. For the study at large: Researchers report that template switching captured about one barcoded beta molecule per two T cells.

The study's findings and limits: Not knowing donor CMV status may have confounded expanded clonotype changes. In long-lived donors, naive CD4+ cell counts and diversity exceeded those of aged donors.

The sequencing sample was made of blood. The chain recombines TRBV25-1 with TRBJ1-4; D not resolved. This TCR was recovered from a man aged 25-45 years in good health. The CDR3 DNA reads as TGTGCCGGCAATGGGGTGGGGGAAAAACTGTTTTTT. As protein: CAGNGVGEKLFF. The full variable domain, its missing parts supplied by reference TRBV25-1 and TRBJ1-4, is EADIYQTPRYLVIGTGKKITLECSQTMGHDKMYWYQQDPGMELHLIHYSYGVNSTEKGDLSSESTVSRIRTEHFPLTLESARPSHTSQYLCAGNGVGEKLFFGSGTQLSVL.